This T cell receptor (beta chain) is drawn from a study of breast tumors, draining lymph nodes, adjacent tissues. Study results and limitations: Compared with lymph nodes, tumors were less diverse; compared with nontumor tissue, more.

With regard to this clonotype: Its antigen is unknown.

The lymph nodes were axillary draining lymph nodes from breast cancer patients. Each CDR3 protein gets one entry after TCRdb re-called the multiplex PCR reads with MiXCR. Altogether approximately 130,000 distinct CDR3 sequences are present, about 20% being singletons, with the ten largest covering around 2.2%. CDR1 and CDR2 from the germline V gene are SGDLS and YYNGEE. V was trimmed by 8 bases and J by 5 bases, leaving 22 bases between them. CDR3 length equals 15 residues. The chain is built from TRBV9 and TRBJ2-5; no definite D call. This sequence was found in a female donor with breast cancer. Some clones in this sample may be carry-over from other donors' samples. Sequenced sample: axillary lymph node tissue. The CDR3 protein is CARSLGSNSRETQYF. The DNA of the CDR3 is TGTGCCAGGAGCTTAGGCTCGAATAGCAGGGAGACCCAGTACTTC.